This TCR beta chain was documented in a study of spatial heterogeneity in lung cancer. General study findings and limits: The study found that expanded intratumoral alpha and beta TCR counts tracked tumor mutation counts.

Each CDR3 protein gets one entry after TCRdb re-called the 5' RACE reads with MiXCR. The table records a few thousand distinct CDR3 sequences, over 15% of them present only once. In its sample, this clonotype is large. Its antigen is not identified. V was cut by 5 bases and J by 0 bases, with 7 bases left in between. Germline CDR1 is MDHEN and CDR2 is SYDVKM. The CDR3 totals 13 residues. Time point denoted: sample taken at primary tumor resection. The sequence came from a male donor with early-stage non-small cell lung cancer. The chain couples TRBV28 to TRBJ1-1; D is perhaps TRBD1 (5 bases). Sequencing used lung tumor tissue, obtained at surgery. CDR3 DNA: TGTGCCAGCAGTGGACAAATGAACACTGAAGCTTTCTTT. Amino acids: CASSGQMNTEAFF.